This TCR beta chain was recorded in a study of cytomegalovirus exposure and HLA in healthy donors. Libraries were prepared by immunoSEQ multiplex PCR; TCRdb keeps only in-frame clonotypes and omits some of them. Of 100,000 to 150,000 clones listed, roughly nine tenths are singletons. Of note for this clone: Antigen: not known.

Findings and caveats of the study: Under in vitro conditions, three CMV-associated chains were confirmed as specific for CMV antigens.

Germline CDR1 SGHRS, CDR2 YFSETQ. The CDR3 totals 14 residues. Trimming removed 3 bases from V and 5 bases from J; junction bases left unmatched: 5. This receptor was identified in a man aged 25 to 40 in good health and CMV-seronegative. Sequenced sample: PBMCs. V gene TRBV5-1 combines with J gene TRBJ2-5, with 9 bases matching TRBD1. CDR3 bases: TGCGCCAGCAGCTGGACAGGGGAAGGTGAGACCCAGTACTTC. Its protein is CASSWTGEGETQYF.